Listed below are T cell receptor beta chains from one sample, sequenced in a study of shared clonotypes between healthy human individuals. Produced via immunoSEQ multiplex PCR; TCRdb's table is partial and in-frame only. The sample has about 2.4 million clones, 90% to 95% seen once; the top ten hold around 0.14%. The sequenced sample was naive CD4+ T cells sorted from blood. The receptors were sampled from a man between 18 and 35 years old in good health. CDR3s include the opening cysteine and the closing phenylalanine or tryptophan. The D gene is left open where the match is weak. For some rows the clone size is stated as once, few or many, or as a class when expanded; others skip it.

CDR3 DNA	CDR3 protein	clone size	V gene	J gene	D gene
TGTGCCAGCAGCTTACTTCCTAGCGGCATGATAAAAGAGACCCAGTACTTC	CASSLLPSGMIKETQYF	NA	TRBV7-2	TRBJ2-5	TRBD2
TGTGCCAGTTGGGACAGCTCTGGAAACACCATATATTTT	CASWDSSGNTIYF	NA	TRBV6-1	TRBJ1-3	TRBD1
TGCGCCAGCAATCGAGGGACCCAACACGAAGAGCAGTACTTC	CASNRGTQHEEQYF	NA	TRBV5-1	TRBJ2-7	NA
TGTGCCAGCAGCTCGGGCCTCTCCTATAATTCACCCCTCCACTTT	CASSSGLSYNSPLHF	NA	TRBV5-8	TRBJ1-6	NA
TGTGCCAGCAGCTCGGACAGGCAACTACTCACAGATACGCAGTATTTT	CASSSDRQLLTDTQYF	NA	TRBV7-9	TRBJ2-3	TRBD1
TGCGCCAGCAGCTTGGATTTCCGGCAAGAGACCCAGTACTTC	CASSLDFRQETQYF	NA	TRBV5-1	TRBJ2-5	NA
TGTGCCAGTAGCGACCGGACAGCTAATGAAAAACTGTTTTTT	CASSDRTANEKLFF	few	TRBV19	TRBJ1-4	NA
TGTGCCATCAGTGAGTCGACGTCGTTCAGCTCCTACGAGCAGTACTTC	CAISESTSFSSYEQYF	once	TRBV10-3	TRBJ2-7	NA
TGTGCCAGCAGTTATACTAGCGGGGGGGCAGGTGAGCAGTTCTTC	CASSYTSGGAGEQFF	NA	TRBV6-6	TRBJ2-1	TRBD2
TGTGCCAGTAGTATAGTGGGCCAGGGGGATAATCAGCCCCAGCATTTT	CASSIVGQGDNQPQHF	NA	TRBV19	TRBJ1-5	TRBD1
TGTGCCAGTAACCCCCCATGGGGATTACCAGGGCCCACTGAAGCTTTCTTT	CASNPPWGLPGPTEAFF	NA	TRBV19	TRBJ1-1	NA
TGTGCCAGCAGTGGCAGGATATCCTACGAGCAGTACTTC	CASSGRISYEQYF	once	TRBV2	TRBJ2-7	NA
TGCGCCAGCAGCCCTCGGGTCTCTGGGGCCAACGTCCTGACTTTC	CASSPRVSGANVLTF	NA	TRBV5-1	TRBJ2-6	NA
TGCGCCAGCAGCCAGTCGGACAACTCTGGAAACACCATATATTTT	CASSQSDNSGNTIYF	once	TRBV4-1	TRBJ1-3	NA
TGTGCCAGCAGTGAGGGGCGCGGCACTGAAGCTTTCTTT	CASSEGRGTEAFF	NA	TRBV2	TRBJ1-1	NA